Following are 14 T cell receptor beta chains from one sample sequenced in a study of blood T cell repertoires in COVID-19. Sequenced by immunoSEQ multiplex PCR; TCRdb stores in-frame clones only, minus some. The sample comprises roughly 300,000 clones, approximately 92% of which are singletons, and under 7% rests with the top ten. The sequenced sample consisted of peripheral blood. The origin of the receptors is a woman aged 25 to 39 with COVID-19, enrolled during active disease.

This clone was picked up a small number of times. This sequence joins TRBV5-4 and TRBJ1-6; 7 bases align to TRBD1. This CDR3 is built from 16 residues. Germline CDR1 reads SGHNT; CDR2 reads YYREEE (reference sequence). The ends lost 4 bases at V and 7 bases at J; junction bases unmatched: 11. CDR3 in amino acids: CASSTQYRGRNSPLHF. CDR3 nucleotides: TGTGCCAGCAGCACCCAATACAGGGGACGGAATTCACCCCTCCACTTT.

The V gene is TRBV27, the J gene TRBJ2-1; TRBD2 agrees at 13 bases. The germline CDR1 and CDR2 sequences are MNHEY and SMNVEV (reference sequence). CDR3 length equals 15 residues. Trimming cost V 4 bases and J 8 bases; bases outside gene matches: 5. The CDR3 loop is CASSSGTSGIYEQFF. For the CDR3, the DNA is TGTGCCAGCAGTTCCGGGACTAGCGGGATCTATGAGCAGTTCTTC.

The CDR3 protein is CASSLEASGQSYEQYF. The CDR3 DNA is TGTGCCAGCAGCTTGGAGGCTAGCGGGCAGTCCTACGAGCAGTACTTC. The genes are TRBV5-4 and TRBJ2-7; 8 bases are shared with TRBD2. V lost 0 bases, J lost 1 base, and 6 bases stayed unmatched. This CDR3 spans 16 amino acids. Germline-derived CDR1 and CDR2 are SGHNT and YYREEE (reference sequence).

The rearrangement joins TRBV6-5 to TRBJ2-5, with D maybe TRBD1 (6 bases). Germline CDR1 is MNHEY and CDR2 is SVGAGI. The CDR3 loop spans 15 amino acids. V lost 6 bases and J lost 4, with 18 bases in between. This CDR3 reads CASSLGQGMGETQYF. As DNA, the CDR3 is TGTGCCAGCAGCCTGGGGCAGGGGATGGGAGAGACCCAGTACTTC.

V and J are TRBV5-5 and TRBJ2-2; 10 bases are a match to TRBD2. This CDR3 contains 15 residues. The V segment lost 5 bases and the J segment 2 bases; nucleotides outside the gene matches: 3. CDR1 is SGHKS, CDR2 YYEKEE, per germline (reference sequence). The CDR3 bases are TGTGCCAGCAGTCCTAGCGGGGGAAACACCGGGGAGCTGTTTTTT. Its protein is CASSPSGGNTGELFF.

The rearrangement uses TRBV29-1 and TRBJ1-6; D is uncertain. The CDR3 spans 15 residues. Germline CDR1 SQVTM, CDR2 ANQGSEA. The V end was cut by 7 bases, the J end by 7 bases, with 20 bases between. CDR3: CSASSGSGGNSPLHF. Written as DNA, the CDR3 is TGCAGCGCCAGCTCGGGGAGCGGCGGGAATTCACCCCTCCACTTT.

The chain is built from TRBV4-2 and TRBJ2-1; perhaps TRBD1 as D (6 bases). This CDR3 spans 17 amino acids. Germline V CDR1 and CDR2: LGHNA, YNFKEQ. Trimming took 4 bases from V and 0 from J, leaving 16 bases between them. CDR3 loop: CASSPPGTLSSYNEQFF. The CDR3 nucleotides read TGTGCCAGCAGCCCGCCCGGGACATTGAGCTCCTACAATGAGCAGTTCTTC.

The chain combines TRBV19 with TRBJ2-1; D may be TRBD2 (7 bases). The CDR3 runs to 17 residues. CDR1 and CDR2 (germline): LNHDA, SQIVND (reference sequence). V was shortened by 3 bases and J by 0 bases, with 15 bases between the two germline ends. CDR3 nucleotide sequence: TGTGCCAGTAGTATGAGGGGGGCGGGAGTCTCCTACAATGAGCAGTTCTTC. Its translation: CASSMRGAGVSYNEQFF.

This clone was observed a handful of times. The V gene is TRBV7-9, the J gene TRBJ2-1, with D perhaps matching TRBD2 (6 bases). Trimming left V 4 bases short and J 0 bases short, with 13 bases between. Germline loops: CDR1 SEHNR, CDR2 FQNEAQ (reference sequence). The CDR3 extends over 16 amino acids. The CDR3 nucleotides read TGTGCCAGCAGCTATCTCGGCGGGACCTCCTACAATGAGCAGTTCTTC. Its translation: CASSYLGGTSYNEQFF.

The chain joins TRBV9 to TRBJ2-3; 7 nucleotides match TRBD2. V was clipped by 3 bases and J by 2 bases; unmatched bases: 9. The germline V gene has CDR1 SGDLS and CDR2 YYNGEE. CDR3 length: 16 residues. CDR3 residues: CASSAHGTTNTDTQYF. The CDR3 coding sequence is TGTGCCAGCAGCGCGCACGGGACTACCAACACAGATACGCAGTATTTT.

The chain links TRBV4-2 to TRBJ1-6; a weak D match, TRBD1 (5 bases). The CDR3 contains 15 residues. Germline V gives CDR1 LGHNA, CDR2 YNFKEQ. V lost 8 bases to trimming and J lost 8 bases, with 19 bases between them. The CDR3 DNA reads TGTGCCAGCTCCCACGACAGACGGGCTGATTCACCCCTCCACTTT. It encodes CASSHDRRADSPLHF.

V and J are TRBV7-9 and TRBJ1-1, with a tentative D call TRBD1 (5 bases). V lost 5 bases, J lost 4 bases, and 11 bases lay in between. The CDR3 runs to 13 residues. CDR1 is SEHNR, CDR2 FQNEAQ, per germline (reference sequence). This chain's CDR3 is CASSQAGGTEAFF. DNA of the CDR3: TGTGCCAGCAGCCAGGCGGGGGGCACTGAAGCTTTCTTT. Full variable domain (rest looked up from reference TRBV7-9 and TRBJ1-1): DTGVSQNPRHKITKRGQNVTFRCDPISEHNRLYWYRQTLGQGPEFLTYFQNEAQLEKSRLLSDRFSAERPKGSFSTLEIQRTEQGDSAMYLCASSQAGGTEAFFGQGTRLTVV.

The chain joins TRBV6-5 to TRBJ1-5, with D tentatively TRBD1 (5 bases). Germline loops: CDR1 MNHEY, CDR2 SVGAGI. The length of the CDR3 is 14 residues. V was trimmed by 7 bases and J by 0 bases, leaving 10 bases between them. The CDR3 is CASTDRYSNQPQHF. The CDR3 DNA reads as TGTGCCAGCACCGACAGATATAGCAATCAGCCCCAGCATTTT.

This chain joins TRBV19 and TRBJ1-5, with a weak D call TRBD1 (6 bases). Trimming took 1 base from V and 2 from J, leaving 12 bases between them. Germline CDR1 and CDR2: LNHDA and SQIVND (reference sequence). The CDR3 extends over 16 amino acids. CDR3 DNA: TGTGCCAGTAGTATAGGAGGGGGGGGACGCAATCAGCCCCAGCATTTT. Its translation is CASSIGGGGRNQPQHF.